This TCR beta chain comes out of a study of shared clonotypes between healthy human individuals. Study-level information: Researchers drew samples from two women and a few men aged 18 to 49.

Splitting of CD4+ cells produced CD45RA+ naive and CD45RA-negative memory subsets. Sorted-subset replicate PCRs used about 190 ng of genomic DNA. This amount corresponded to tens of thousands of T cell genomes. Clones were read by immunoSEQ multiplex PCR, and TCRdb kept only the in-frame ones, dropping some. The sample has about 1.5 million clones, 95% to 99% seen once. This clone was seen just once. V was pared by 0 bases and J by 3 bases, with 7 bases of the junction left unmatched. This CDR3 spans 16 amino acids. The germline gives CDR1 SGHDN, CDR2 FVKESK. The sequence was obtained from a man aged 25-45 years in good health. Sequencing was done on a sample of naive CD4+ T cells sorted from blood. Described subset: CD45RA+ positively selected. The V call is TRBV14, the J call TRBJ2-7, with 8 bases that match TRBD1. CDR3 protein: CASSQDAGTGHYEQYF. CDR3 coding DNA: TGTGCCAGCAGCCAAGATGCCGGGACAGGCCACTACGAGCAGTACTTC. The variable domain in full, with the rest retrieved from reference TRBV14 and TRBJ2-7, is EAGVTQFPSHSVIEKGQTVTLRCDPISGHDNLYWYRRVMGKEIKFLLHFVKESKQDESGMPNNRFLAERTGGTYSTLKVQPAELEDSGVYFCASSQDAGTGHYEQYFGPGTRLTVT.